This entry concerns a single T cell receptor (beta chain). TCR beta sequencing was performed on blood CD8+ and CD4+ T cells. The CD8+ and CD4+ T cells were negatively isolated, with the TEMRA cells enriched by FACS. This entry belongs to a study of CD8 T cells in Susac syndrome. A quantity of about 0.45 to 1 ug RNA underwent reverse transcription using random hexamers. TCRdb re-derived calls from the immunoSEQ multiplex PCR reads in MiXCR, one entry per CDR3 protein. The repertoire includes approximately 150,000 distinct CDR3 sequences, roughly 95% of them detected once, and 0.075% to 0.09% sits in the top ten. V dropped 2 bases and J dropped 4 bases, with 6 bases sitting between them. This CDR3 spans 13 amino acids. Per the germline V gene, CDR1 is KGHSH and CDR2 is LQKENI.

Sequencing input: CD4+ T cells from PBMCs. The sequence came from a human donor in good health. The chain is built from TRBV18 and TRBJ1-5; D remains ambiguous. CDR3 amino acids: CASSPGMNQPQHF. Here the CDR3 DNA reads TGTGCCAGCTCACCAGGGATGAATCAGCCCCAGCATTTT. The full variable domain, in which reference TRBV18 and TRBJ1-5 provide the parts outside the CDR3, is NAGVMQNPRHLVRRRGQEARLRCSPMKGHSHVYWYRQLPEEGLKFMVYLQKENIIDESGMPKERFSAEFPKEGPSILRIQQVVRGDSAAYFCASSPGMNQPQHFGDGTRLSIL.